This T cell receptor beta chain was sequenced for a study of OX40 agonist ivuxolimab in advanced cancers. Trimming stripped 7 bases from V and 6 bases from J, with 21 bases between. This CDR3 has 16 amino acids. CDR1 LNHDA and CDR2 SQIVND come from the germline V gene (reference sequence). Some clones are missing from TCRdb's copy, which holds only in-frame ones; the method was immunoSEQ multiplex PCR. The sample records about 95,000 clones, 85% to 90% being singletons. The source of this sequence is an adult with an advanced solid tumor such as melanoma, head and neck, liver or kidney cancer. The rearrangement joins TRBV19 to TRBJ2-2; unclear D gene. The sequences come from CD4+ or CD8+ T cells sorted from blood, collected in a trial of the OX40 agonist ivuxolimab. CDR3 region: CASTPKGGVVAGELFF. CDR3 coding DNA: TGTGCCAGTACCCCTAAAGGTGGGGTGGTCGCCGGGGAGCTGTTTTTT.